This T cell receptor (beta chain) was observed in a study of regulatory T cells in long-lasting Graves disease. Study-level results: Owing to a sample size that was small, accuracy may have been reduced. Persistent disease was characterized by preferential usage of TRBV28, TRBJ1-2 and TRBJ2-5. Persistent patients shared 2,741 public clonotypes among themselves. Newly diagnosed patients shared fewer, at about a thousand.

Regarding time point: newly diagnosed GD, antithyroid drugs for less than 3 months. PBMC-extracted RNA yielded the TCR library. Patients came through an endocrinology department, and that department was in Xi'an, China. This clonotype was found a few times. No antigen is known for it. Assembly of TCR beta libraries relied on iRepertoire HTBI primers together with Arm-PCR of CDR3 regions. TCRdb processed the multiplex PCR reads anew with MiXCR; each CDR3 protein has one entry. The repertoire holds a few hundred thousand distinct CDR3 sequences, with about 19% as singletons. V was clipped by 8 bases and J by 8 bases, with 13 bases between them. Germline CDR1 MNHNS, CDR2 SASEGT. The CDR3 is 13 amino acids.

This clonotype was obtained from a female donor with Graves disease. The chain joins TRBV6-1 to TRBJ1-6; possible D gene TRBD1, 5 bases. This sample comprised peripheral blood mononuclear cells (PBMCs), obtained at new diagnosis, from a patient treated with antithyroid drugs. The CDR3 region has the DNA TGTGCCAGCCGGGGCAGGCTGGATTCACCCCTCCACTTT. It yields the protein CASRGRLDSPLHF.